Here is one T cell receptor beta chain with its context. Its antigen is undetermined. Trimming shortened V by 4 bases and J by 0 bases, and 11 bases separated the two germline ends. CDR1 is SGDLS, CDR2 YYNGEE, per germline. The CDR3 is 16 amino acids. The data were obtained in a study of OX40 agonist ivuxolimab in advanced cancers. Study-level results: Partial responders at 0.1-3.0 mg/kg showed near-lowest clonal expansion. CD4+ and CD8+ blood T cells expanded clonally by week 6 at 0.1 to 3.0 mg/kg. Expanded peripheral T cells had an undetermined antigen specificity.

With baseline, cycle 4 day 1, and cycle 7 day 1 as timepoints, blood was sampled. Assay: immunoSEQ multiplex PCR; the TCRdb copy retains only in-frame clones and omits some. The repertoire holds over 100,000 clones, with 75% to 90% as singletons. The rearrangement uses TRBV9 and TRBJ1-6; no reliable D call. Material: CD4+ or CD8+ T cells sorted from blood, obtained in a trial of the OX40 agonist ivuxolimab. This TCR derives from an adult with an advanced solid tumor such as melanoma, head and neck, liver or kidney cancer. The CDR3 loop is CASSPQASSYNSPLHF. The CDR3 nucleotides are TGTGCCAGCAGCCCTCAGGCGAGCTCCTATAATTCACCCCTCCACTTT.